This T cell receptor beta chain came from a study of T cells in localized non-small cell lung cancer. Taken at least 2 cm from the tumor margin, the adjacent lung showed no atypia. This clone turned up a few times. Profiling relied on immunoSEQ multiplex PCR, and the TCRdb table lists in-frame clones only, not all of them. Seen here are over 1,500 clones, more than 20% observed once, and the top ten hold 17%. The germline V and J ends were trimmed by 4 bases and 2 bases, with 9 bases remaining between them. Germline lookup yields CDR1 SGHNT and CDR2 YENEEA. The CDR3 extends over 14 amino acids. The gene calls are TRBV11-3 and TRBJ1-3; unclear D gene. This clonotype was obtained from a male donor aged 60 or over with stage II lung adenocarcinoma. Sequencing used normal lung tissue next to the tumor, obtained before any cancer treatment. The DNA of the CDR3 is TGTGCCAGCAGCTCCAGAATGGCTGGAAACACCATATATTTT. This gives the protein CASSSRMAGNTIYF.